This TCR beta chain was recovered during a study of T-cell reconstitution after alpha-beta-depleted transplantation in children. The library targeted TCRbeta and was prepared with unique molecular identifiers. TCRdb passed the PCR reads through MiXCR, listing each CDR3 protein once. The table records 280,000 or so distinct CDR3 sequences, roughly 12% of them present only once. This clonotype was counted between two and nine times. The CDR3 is 14 amino acids. CDR1 is LNHDA and CDR2 is SQIVND in the germline V gene (reference sequence). V dropped 7 bases and J dropped 2 bases, with 12 bases sitting between them.

The sample here was peripheral blood, taken 180 days after TCRalphabeta/CD19-depleted stem cell transplant. J is TRBJ2-1 and V is TRBV19, with D unresolved. This receptor was identified in a male patient aged 2-10 years who had a stem cell transplant for chronic granulomatous disease, so the T cells may come from the graft donor. CDR3 protein: CASNAEGAYNEQFF. For the CDR3, the DNA is TGTGCCAGTAACGCGGAAGGAGCCTACAATGAGCAGTTCTTC.